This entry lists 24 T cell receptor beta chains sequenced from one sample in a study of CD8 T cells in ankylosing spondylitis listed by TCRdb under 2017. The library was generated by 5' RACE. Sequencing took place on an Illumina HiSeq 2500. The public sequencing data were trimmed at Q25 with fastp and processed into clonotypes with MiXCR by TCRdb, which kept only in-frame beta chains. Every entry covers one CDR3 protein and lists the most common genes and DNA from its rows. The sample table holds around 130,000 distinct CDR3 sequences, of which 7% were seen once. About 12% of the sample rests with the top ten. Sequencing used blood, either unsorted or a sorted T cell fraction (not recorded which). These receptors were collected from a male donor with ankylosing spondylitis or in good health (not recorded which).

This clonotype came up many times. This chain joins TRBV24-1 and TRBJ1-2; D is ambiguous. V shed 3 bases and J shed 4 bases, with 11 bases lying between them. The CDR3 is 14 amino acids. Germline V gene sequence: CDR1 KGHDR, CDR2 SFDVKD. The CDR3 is CATSDLMDRYGYTF. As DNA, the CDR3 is TGTGCCACCAGTGATCTGATGGACCGCTATGGCTACACCTTC.

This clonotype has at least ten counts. CDR3 nucleotides: TGTGCCAGCAGCTTAATCGGGGGAAAGGACGAGCAGTACTTC. Translated, it gives CASSLIGGKDEQYF. The rearrangement joins TRBV7-3 to TRBJ2-7; D might be TRBD2 (6 bases). CDR1 is SGHTA, CDR2 FQGTGA, per germline. The CDR3 totals 14 residues. V shed 1 base and J shed 5 bases, with 12 bases lying between them.

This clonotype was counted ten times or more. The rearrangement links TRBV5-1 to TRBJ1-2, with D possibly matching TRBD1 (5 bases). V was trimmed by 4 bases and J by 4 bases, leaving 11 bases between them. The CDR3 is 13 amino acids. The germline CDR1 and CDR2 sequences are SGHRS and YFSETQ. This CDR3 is CASSGRDGYGYTF. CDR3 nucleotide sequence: TGCGCCAGCAGCGGACGGGACGGCTATGGCTACACCTTC.

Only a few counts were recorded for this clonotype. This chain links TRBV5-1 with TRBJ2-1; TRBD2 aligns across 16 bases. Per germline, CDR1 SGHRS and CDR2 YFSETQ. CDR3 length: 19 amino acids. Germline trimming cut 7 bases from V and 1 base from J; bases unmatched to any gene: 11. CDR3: CASVLGGTSGGGSYNEQFF. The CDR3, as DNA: TGCGCCAGCGTTCTCGGAGGGACTAGCGGGGGGGGGTCCTACAATGAGCAGTTCTTC.

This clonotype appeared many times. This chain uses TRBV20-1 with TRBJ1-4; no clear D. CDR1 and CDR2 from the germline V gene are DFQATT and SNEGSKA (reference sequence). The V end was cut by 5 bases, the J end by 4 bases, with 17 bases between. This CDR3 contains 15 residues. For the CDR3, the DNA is TGCAGTGCTCTACTAAGGTGGAGGCGTAATGAAAAACTGTTTTTT. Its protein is CSALLRWRRNEKLFF.

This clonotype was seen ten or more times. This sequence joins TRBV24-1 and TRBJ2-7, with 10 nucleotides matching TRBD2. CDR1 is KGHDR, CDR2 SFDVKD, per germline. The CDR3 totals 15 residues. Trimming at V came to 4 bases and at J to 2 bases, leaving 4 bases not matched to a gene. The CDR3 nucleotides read TGTGCCACCAGTGAGAGGACTAGCGGTGCCTACGAGCAGTACTTC. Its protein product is CATSERTSGAYEQYF.

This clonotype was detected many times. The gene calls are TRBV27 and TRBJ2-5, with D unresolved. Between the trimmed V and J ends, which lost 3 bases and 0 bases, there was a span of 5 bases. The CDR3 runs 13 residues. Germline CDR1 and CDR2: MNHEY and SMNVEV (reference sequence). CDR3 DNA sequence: TGTGCCAGCAGTTTCGCCTACCAAGAGACCCAGTACTTC. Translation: CASSFAYQETQYF.

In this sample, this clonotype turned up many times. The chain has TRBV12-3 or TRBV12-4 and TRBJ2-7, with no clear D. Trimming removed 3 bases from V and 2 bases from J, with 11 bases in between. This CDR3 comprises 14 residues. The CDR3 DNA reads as TGTGCCAGCAGTTTCCGGATGAGACCCTACGAGCAGTACTTC. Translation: CASSFRMRPYEQYF.

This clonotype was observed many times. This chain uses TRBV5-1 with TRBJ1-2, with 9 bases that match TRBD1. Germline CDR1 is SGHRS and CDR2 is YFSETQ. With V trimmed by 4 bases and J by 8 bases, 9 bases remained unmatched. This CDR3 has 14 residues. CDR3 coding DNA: TGCGCCAGCAGCCCCGAGACAGGGGGTGTAGGCTACACCTTC. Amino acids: CASSPETGGVGYTF.

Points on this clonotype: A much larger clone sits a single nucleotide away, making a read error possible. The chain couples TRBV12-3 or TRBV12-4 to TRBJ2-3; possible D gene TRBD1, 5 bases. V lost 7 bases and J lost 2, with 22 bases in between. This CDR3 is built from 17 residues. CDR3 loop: CASTQGSVFTNTDTQYF. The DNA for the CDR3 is TGTGCCAGCACCCAGGGCAGCGTCTTTACTAACACAGATACGCAGTATTTT.

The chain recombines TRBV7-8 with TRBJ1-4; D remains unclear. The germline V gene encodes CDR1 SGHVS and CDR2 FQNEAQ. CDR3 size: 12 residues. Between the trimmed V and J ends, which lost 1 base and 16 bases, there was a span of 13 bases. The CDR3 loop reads CASSLGGGSPFF. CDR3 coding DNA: TGTGCCAGCAGCTTAGGGGGAGGGTCGCCGTTTTTT.

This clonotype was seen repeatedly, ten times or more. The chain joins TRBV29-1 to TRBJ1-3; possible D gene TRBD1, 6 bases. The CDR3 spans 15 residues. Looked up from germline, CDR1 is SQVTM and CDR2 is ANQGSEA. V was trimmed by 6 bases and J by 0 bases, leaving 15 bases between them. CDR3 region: CSVGYPDSSGNTIYF. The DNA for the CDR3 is TGCAGCGTAGGGTATCCGGACAGCTCTGGAAACACCATATATTTT.

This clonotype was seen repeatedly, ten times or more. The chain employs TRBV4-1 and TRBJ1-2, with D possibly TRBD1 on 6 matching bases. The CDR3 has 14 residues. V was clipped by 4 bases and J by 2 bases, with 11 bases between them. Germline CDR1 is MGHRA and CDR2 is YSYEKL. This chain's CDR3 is CASSPGDRNYGYTF. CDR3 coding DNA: TGCGCCAGCAGCCCCGGAGACAGGAACTATGGCTACACCTTC.

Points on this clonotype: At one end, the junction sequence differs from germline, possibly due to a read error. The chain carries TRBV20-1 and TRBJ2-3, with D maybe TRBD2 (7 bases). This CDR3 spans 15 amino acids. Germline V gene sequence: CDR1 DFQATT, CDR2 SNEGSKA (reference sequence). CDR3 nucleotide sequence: TGCTGTGCTAGAGATGGCGGGGGCGGGACAGATACGCAGTATTTT. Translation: CCARDGGGGTDTQYF.

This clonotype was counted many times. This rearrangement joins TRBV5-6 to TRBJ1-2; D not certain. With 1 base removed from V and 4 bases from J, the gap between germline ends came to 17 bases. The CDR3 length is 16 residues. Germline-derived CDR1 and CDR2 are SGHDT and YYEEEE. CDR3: CASSLSGHPPTYGYTF. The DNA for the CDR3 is TGTGCCAGCAGCTTGTCCGGGCACCCGCCCACCTATGGCTACACCTTC.

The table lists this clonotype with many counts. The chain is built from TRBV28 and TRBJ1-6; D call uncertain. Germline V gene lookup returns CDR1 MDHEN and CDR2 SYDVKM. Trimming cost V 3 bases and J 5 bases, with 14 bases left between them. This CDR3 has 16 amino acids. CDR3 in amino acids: CASSFAVGSNNSPLHF. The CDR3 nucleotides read TGTGCCAGCAGTTTTGCAGTCGGCAGCAATAATTCACCCCTCCACTTT.

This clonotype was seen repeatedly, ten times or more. The CDR3 protein is CASSQDLYGGTDTQYF. CDR3 sequence (DNA): TGTGCCAGCAGCCAAGATCTGTACGGAGGCACAGATACGCAGTATTTT. The J gene is TRBJ2-3, the V gene TRBV3-1; D gene ambiguous. V was trimmed by 0 bases and J by 1 base, leaving 11 bases between them. Germline V gives CDR1 LGHDT, CDR2 YNNKEL (reference sequence). The CDR3 is 16 residues long.

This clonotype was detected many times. The CDR3 sequence: CASRPAGLTGELFF. In nucleotides, the CDR3 is TGCGCCAGCCGCCCTGCGGGTCTGACCGGGGAGCTGTTTTTT. This chain uses TRBV5-1 with TRBJ2-2; weak D call: TRBD2 (5 bases). The CDR3 extends over 14 amino acids. V lost 7 bases and J lost 5, with 15 bases in between. Germline V gene data show CDR1 as SGHRS and CDR2 as YFSETQ. The variable domain in full, with the rest retrieved from reference TRBV5-1 and TRBJ2-2, is KAGVTQTPRYLIKTRGQQVTLSCSPISGHRSVSWYQQTPGQGLQFLFEYFSETQRNKGNFPGRFSGRQFSNSRSEMNVSTLELGDSALYLCASRPAGLTGELFFGEGSRLTVL.

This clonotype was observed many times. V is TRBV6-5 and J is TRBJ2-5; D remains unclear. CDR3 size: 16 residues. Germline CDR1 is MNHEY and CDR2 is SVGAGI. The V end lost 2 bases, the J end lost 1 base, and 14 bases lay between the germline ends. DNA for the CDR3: TGTGCCAGCAGTTACCCTCCCGAAGGTTCCCAAGAGACCCAGTACTTC. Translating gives CASSYPPEGSQETQYF.

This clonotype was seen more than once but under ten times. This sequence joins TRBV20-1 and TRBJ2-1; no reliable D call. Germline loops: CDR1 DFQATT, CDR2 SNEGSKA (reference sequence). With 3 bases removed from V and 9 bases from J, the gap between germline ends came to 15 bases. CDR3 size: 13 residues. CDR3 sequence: CSASMGEVGEQFF. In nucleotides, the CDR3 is TGCAGTGCTAGCATGGGTGAGGTGGGTGAGCAGTTCTTC.

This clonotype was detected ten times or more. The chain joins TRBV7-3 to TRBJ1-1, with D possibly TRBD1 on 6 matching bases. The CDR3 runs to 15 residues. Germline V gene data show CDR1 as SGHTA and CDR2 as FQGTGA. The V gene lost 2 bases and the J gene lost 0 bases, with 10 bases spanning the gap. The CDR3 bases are TGTGCCAGCAGCTTATTGGCAGGGGTGAACACTGAAGCTTTCTTT. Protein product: CASSLLAGVNTEAFF.

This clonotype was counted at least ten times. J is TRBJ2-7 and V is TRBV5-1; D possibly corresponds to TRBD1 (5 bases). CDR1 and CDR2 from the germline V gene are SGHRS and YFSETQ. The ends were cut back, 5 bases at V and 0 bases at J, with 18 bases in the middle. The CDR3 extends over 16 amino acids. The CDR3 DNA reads TGCGCCAGCAGGGACCCCACAGGCTTATCCTCCTACGAGCAGTACTTC. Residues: CASRDPTGLSSYEQYF.

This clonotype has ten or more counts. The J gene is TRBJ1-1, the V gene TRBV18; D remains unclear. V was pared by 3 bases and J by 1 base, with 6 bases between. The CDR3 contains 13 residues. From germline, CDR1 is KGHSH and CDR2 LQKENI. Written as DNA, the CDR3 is TGTGCCAGCTCACCCTCAGAGAACACTGAAGCTTTCTTT. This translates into CASSPSENTEAFF.

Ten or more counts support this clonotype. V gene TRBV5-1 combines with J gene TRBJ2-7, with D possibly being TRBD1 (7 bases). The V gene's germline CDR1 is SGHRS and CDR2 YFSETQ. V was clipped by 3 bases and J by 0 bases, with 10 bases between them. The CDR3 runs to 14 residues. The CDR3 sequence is CASSWGDSSYEQYF. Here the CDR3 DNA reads TGCGCCAGCAGCTGGGGGGACAGCTCCTACGAGCAGTACTTC.